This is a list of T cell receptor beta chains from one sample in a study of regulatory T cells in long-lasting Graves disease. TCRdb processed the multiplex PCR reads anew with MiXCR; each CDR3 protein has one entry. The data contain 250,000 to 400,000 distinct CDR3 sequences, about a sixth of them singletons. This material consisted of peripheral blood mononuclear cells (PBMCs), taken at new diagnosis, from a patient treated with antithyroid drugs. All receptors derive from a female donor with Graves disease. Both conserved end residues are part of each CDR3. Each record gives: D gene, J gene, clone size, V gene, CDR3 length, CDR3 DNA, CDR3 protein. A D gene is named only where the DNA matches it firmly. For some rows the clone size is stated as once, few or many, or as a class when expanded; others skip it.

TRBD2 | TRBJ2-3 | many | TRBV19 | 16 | TGTGCCAGTAGTAGTACTAGCGGACGGTATACAGATACGCAGTATTTT | CASSSTSGRYTDTQYF
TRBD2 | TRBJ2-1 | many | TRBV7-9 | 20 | TGTGCCAGCAGCTTAGGTCACTTTTTTAGTCGGACTAGCGGGAACCATGAGCAGTTCTTC | CASSLGHFFSRTSGNHEQFF
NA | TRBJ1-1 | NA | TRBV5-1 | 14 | TGCGCCAGCAGCAGACTACAGGGGAACACTGAAGCTTTCTTT | CASSRLQGNTEAFF
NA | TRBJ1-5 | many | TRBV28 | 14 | TGTGCCAGCAGGGGGGTCCATAGCAATCAGCCCCAGCATTTT | CASRGVHSNQPQHF
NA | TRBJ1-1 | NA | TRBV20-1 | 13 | TGCAGTGCTAGTAATAGGGGGAGGACTGAAGCTTTCTTT | CSASNRGRTEAFF
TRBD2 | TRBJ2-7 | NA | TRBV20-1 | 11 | TGCAGTGCGGGGGGGAGCTACGAGCAGTACTTC | CSAGGSYEQYF
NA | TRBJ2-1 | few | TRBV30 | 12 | TGTGCCTGGAGTGGGTTATTAGGATCGCTGTTCTTC | CAWSGLLGSLFF
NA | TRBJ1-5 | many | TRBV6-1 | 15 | TGTGCCAGCACTATGGACGGGTATAGCAATCAGCCCCAGCATTTT | CASTMDGYSNQPQHF
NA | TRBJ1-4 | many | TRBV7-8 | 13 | TGTGCCAGCAGCTCAACAGGAAATGAAAAACTGTTTTTT | CASSSTGNEKLFF
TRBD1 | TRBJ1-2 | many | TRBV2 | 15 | TGTGCCAGCAGCCGAATTACAGGGGAACTGGAGGGCTACACCTTC | CASSRITGELEGYTF
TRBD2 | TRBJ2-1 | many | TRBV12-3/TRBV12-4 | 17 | TGTGCCAGCAGAGAGGGACTAGCCGGGGGATACCATGATGAGCAGTTCTTC | CASREGLAGGYHDEQFF
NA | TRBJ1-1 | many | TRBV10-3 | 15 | TGTGCCATCATGCGGGACAACTCCATGAACACTGAAGCTTTCTTT | CAIMRDNSMNTEAFF
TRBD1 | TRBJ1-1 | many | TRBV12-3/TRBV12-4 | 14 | TGTGCCAGCAGTGCCACAGGGGAGGTGGCTGAAGCTTTCTTT | CASSATGEVAEAFF
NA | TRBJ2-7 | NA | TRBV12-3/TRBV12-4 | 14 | TGTGCCAGCAGCAGGACCGGGACACCCTACGAGCAGTACTTC | CASSRTGTPYEQYF
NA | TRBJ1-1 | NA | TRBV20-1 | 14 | TGCAGTGCTAGCGAACAGGGCCGCCACACTGAAGCTTTCTTT | CSASEQGRHTEAFF
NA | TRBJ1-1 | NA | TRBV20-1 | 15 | TGCAGTGCCCTTGGGGACATGGCGATGAACACTGAAGCTTTCTTT | CSALGDMAMNTEAFF
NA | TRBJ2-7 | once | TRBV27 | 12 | TGTGCCAGCAGTTCGAATCCCTACGAGCAGTACTTC | CASSSNPYEQYF
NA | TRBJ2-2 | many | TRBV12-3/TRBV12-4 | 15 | TGTGCCAGCAGTCCCTTCTCTAGTATCGGCGGGGAGCTGTTTTTT | CASSPFSSIGGELFF
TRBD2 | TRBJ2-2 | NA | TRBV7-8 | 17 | TGTGCCAGCAGCTTAGTCGGTAGCGGGAGAGTAACCGGGGAGCTGTTTTTT | CASSLVGSGRVTGELFF
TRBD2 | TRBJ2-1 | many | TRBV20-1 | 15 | TGCAGTGCCGCAGTACTAGCGGGAGAAGGTAATGAGCAGTTCTTC | CSAAVLAGEGNEQFF
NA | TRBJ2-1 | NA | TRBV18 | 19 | TGTGCCAGCTCACCACCGGAGGCAGGGCCCTCTTCCTCTACCCCGCCAAAGTTCTTC | CASSPPEAGPSSSTPPKFF
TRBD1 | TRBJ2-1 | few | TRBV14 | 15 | TGTGCCAGCAGCCATCAACAGGGGTTTTACAATGAGCAGTTCTTC | CASSHQQGFYNEQFF
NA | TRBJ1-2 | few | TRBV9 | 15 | TGTGCCAGCAGCTTTCTTCCGGGGCCCGAGGGCGGCTGCACCTTC | CASSFLPGPEGGCTF
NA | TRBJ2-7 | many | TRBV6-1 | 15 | TGTGCCAGCAGAGAGGCTAGAGGGGACACCTACGAGCAGTACTTC | CASREARGDTYEQYF
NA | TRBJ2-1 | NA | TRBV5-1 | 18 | TGCGCCAGCAGCTATAGCGGCCCCCAAGGAAGCTCGAACAATGAGCAGTTCTTC | CASSYSGPQGSSNNEQFF
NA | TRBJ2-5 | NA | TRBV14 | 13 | TGTGCCAGCAGCCCAGGGGCAGGGAAGACCCAGTACTTC | CASSPGAGKTQYF
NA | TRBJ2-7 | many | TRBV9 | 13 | TGTGCCAGCAGCTCCCACCCGGGCTCCGAGCAGTACTTC | CASSSHPGSEQYF
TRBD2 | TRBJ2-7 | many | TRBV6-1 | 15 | TGTGCCAGCAGGGCTGGACTAGCGGAGCCCTACGAGCAGTACTTC | CASRAGLAEPYEQYF
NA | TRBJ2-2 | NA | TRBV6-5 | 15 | TGTGCCAGCAGTTGGGGGACGGTTAACACCGGGGAGCTGTTTTTT | CASSWGTVNTGELFF
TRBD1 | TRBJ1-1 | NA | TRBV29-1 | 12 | TGCAACCCCGGGACAGGTAACACTGAAGCTTTCTTT | CNPGTGNTEAFF
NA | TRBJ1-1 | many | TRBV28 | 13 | TGTGCCAGCACCGGGAGGGCGAACACTGAAGCTTTCTTT | CASTGRANTEAFF
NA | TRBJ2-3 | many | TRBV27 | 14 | TGTGCCAGCAGTTATCGTTACGGGCCAGATACGCAGTATTTT | CASSYRYGPDTQYF
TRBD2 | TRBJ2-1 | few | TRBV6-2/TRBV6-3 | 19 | TGTGCCAGCAGTTACTCGGGACTAGCGGGAGGGCCAGGGTACAATGAGCAGTTCTTC | CASSYSGLAGGPGYNEQFF
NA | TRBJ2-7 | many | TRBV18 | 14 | TGTGCCAGCTCACCTCCGAAGGGCAGGAACGAGCAGTACTTC | CASSPPKGRNEQYF
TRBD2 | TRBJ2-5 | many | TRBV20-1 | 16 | TGCAGTGCTCCCCGACTAGCGGGAGACCGCGGAGAGACCCAGTACTTC | CSAPRLAGDRGETQYF
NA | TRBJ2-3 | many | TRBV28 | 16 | TGTGCCAGCAGTTTCTCGACAGCCTTATACACAGATACGCAGTATTTT | CASSFSTALYTDTQYF
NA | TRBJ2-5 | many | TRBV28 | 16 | TGTGCCAGCAGTTTACACGAAGCATGGGACCAAGAGACCCAGTACTTC | CASSLHEAWDQETQYF
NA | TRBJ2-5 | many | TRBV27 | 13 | TGTGCCAGCAGTCCCCGATCCGAGGAGACCCAGTACTTC | CASSPRSEETQYF
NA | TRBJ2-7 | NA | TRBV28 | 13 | TGTGCCAGCAGCCGGGGGATTGGCTACGAGCAGTACTTC | CASSRGIGYEQYF
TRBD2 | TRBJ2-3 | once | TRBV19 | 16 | TGTGCCAGTAGTACTCCGGGACTAGCGGGAGCAGATACGCAGTATTTT | CASSTPGLAGADTQYF
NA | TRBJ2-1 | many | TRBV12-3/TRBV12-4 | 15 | TGTGCCAGCAGTTCCGGTGGCGGAGAATACAATGAGCAGTTCTTC | CASSSGGGEYNEQFF
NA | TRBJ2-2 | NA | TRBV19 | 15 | TGTGCCAGTAGTATAAAAGCGACTTACACCGGGGAGCTGTTTTTT | CASSIKATYTGELFF
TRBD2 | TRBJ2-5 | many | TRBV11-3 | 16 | TGTGCCAGCAGCCCGCGGGGTAGCGGGAGGGGAGAGACCCAGTACTTC | CASSPRGSGRGETQYF
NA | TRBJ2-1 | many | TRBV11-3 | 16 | TGTGCCAGCAGCTTAGAAAGGCAGGGCTCCTACAATGAGCAGTTCTTC | CASSLERQGSYNEQFF
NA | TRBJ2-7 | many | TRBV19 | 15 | TGTGCCAGTAGTCCAAGGACAGAAATTACCTACGAGCAGTACTTC | CASSPRTEITYEQYF
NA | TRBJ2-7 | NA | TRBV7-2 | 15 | TGTGCCAGCGGACCGTCGGGCGGGACCCCCTACGAGCAGTACTTC | CASGPSGGTPYEQYF
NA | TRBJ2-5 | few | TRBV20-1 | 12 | TGCAGTGCATCACTAGCTAAAGAGACCCAGTACTTC | CSASLAKETQYF
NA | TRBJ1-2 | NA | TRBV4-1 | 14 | TGCGCCAGCAGCCAAGCAACAGCTAACTATGGCTACACCTTC | CASSQATANYGYTF
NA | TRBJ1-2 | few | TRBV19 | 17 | TGTGCCAGTAGGGGGGGCCTCCAACGGGGTTGGAACTATGGCTACACCTTC | CASRGGLQRGWNYGYTF
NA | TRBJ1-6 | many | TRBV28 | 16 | TGTGCCAGCAGTGACCTTCAAGAGGCCTATAATTCACCCCTCCACTTT | CASSDLQEAYNSPLHF
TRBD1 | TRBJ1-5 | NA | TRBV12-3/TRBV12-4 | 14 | TGTGCCAGCAGCACCGGGACAGCTAATCAGCCCCAGCATTTT | CASSTGTANQPQHF
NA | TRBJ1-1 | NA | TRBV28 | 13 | TGTGCCAGCAGTACCCGGACAGCCTCTGAAGCTTTCTTT | CASSTRTASEAFF